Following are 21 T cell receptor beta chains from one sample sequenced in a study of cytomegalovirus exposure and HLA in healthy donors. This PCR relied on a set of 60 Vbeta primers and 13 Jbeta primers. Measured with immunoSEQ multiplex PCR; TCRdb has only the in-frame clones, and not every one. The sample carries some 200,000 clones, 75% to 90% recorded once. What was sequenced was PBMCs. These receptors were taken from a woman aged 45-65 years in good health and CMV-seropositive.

The CDR3 DNA reads TGTGCCAGTAGTACGGTCAGGGGGCGAGCTAACTATGGCTACACCTTC. It encodes CASSTVRGRANYGYTF. J is TRBJ1-2 and V is TRBV19; 8 bases are a match to TRBD1. In germline, CDR1 is LNHDA, CDR2 SQIVND (reference sequence). The trim removed 4 bases at V and 0 bases at J, leaving 7 bases unmatched. CDR3 length: 16 amino acids.

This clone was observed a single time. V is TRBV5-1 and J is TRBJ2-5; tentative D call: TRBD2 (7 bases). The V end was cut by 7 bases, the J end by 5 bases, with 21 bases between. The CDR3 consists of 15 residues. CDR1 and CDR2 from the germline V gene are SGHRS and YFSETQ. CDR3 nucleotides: TGCGCCAGCCGCCCCAGGGAGGGGGTTGCGGAGACCCAGTACTTC. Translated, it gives CASRPREGVAETQYF. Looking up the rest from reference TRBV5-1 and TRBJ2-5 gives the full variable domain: KAGVTQTPRYLIKTRGQQVTLSCSPISGHRSVSWYQQTPGQGLQFLFEYFSETQRNKGNFPGRFSGRQFSNSRSEMNVSTLELGDSALYLCASRPREGVAETQYFGPGTRLLVL.

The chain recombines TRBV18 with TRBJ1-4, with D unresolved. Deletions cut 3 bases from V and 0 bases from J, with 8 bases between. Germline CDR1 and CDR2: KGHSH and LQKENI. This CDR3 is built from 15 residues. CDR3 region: CASSPPGATNEKLFF. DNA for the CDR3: TGTGCCAGCTCACCCCCTGGAGCAACTAATGAAAAACTGTTTTTT.

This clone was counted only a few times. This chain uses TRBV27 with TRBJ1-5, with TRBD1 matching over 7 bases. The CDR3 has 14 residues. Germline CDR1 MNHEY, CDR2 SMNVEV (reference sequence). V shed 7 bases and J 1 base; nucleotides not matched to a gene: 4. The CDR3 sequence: CASNRQGSNQPQHF. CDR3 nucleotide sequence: TGTGCCAGCAACAGACAGGGAAGCAATCAGCCCCAGCATTTT.

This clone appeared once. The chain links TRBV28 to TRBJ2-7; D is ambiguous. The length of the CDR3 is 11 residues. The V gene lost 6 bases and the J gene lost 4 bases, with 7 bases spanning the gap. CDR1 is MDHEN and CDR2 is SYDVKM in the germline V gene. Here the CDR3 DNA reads TGTGCCAGCAGGTCTCCGTACGAGCAGTACTTC. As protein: CASRSPYEQYF.

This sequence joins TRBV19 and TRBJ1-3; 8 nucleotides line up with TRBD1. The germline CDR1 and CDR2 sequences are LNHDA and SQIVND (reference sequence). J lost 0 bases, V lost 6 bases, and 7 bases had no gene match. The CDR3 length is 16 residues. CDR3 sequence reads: CASRQTGDYSGNTIYF. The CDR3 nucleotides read TGTGCCAGTAGGCAGACAGGGGACTACTCTGGAAACACCATATATTTT.

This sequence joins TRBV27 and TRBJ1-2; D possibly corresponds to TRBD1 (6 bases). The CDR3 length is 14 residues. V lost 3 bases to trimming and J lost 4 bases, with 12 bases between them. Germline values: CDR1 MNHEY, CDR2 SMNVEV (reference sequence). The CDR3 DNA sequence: TGTGCCAGCAGTTTGGGCGGACAGCCCTATGGCTACACCTTC. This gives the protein CASSLGGQPYGYTF.

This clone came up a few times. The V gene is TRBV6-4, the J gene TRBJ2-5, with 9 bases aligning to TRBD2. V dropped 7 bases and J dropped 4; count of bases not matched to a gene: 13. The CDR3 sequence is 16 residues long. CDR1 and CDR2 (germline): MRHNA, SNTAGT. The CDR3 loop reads CASNEQVSSGTETQYF. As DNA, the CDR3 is TGTGCCAGCAACGAGCAAGTCTCTAGCGGGACAGAGACCCAGTACTTC.

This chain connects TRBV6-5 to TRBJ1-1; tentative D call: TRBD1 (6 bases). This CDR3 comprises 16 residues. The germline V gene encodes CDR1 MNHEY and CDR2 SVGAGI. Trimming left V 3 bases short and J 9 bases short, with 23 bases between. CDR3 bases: TGTGCCAGCAGTTATTACCCCGGGAAAGGGACACTTCAAGCTTTCTTT. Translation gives CASSYYPGKGTLQAFF.

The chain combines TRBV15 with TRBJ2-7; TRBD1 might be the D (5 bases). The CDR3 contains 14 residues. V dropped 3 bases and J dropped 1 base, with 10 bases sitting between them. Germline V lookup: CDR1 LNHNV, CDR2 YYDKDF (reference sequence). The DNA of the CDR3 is TGTGCCACCAGCAGGGCGACAGATTCCTACGAGCAGTACTTC. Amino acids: CATSRATDSYEQYF.

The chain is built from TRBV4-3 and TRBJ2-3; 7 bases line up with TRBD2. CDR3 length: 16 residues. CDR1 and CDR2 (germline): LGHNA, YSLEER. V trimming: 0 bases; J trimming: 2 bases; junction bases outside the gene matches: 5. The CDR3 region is CASSQELAELTDTQYF. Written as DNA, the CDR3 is TGCGCCAGCAGCCAAGAGCTAGCGGAACTCACAGATACGCAGTATTTT.

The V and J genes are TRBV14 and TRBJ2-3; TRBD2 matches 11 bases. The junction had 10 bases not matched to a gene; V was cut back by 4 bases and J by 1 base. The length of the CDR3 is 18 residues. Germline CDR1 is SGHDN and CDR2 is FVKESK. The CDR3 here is CASSRLSGRAGRTDTQYF. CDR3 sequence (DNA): TGTGCCAGCAGCCGTCTTAGCGGGAGGGCCGGACGCACAGATACGCAGTATTTT.

The CDR3 DNA is TGTGCCAGCAGCTTGGGACTAGCGGGGTACAATGAGCAGTTCTTC. This translates into CASSLGLAGYNEQFF. This chain links TRBV7-6 with TRBJ2-1, with TRBD2 identical over 13 bases. Germline V gives CDR1 SGHVS, CDR2 FNYEAQ. This CDR3 comprises 15 residues. J gave up 4 bases and V 3 bases, and 0 bases lay outside the gene matches.

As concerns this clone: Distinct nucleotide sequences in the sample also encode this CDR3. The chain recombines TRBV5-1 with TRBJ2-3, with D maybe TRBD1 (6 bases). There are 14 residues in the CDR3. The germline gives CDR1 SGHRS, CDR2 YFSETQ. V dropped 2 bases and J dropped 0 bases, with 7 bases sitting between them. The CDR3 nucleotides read TGCGCCAGCAGCTTTGGGGGCAGCACAGATACGCAGTATTTT. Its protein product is CASSFGGSTDTQYF.

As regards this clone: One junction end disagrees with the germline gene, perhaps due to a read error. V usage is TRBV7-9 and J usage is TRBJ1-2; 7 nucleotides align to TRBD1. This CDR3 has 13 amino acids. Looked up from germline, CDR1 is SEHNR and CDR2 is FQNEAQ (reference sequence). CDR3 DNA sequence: TGTTCCAGCTCCGGGAGGGGGCCTGCTGGCTACACCTTC. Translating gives CSSSGRGPAGYTF.

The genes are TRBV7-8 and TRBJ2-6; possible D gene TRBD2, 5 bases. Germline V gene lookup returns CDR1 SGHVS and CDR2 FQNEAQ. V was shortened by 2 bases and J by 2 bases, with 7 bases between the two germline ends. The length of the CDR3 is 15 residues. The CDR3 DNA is TGTGCCAGCAGCTTACTCGGGACTGGGGCCAACGTCCTGACTTTC. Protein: CASSLLGTGANVLTF. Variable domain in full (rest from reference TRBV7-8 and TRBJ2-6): GAGVSQSPRYKVAKRGQDVALRCDPISGHVSLFWYQQALGQGPEFLTYFQNEAQLDKSGLPSDRFFAERPEGSVSTLKIQRTQQEDSAVYLCASSLLGTGANVLTFGAGSRLTVL.

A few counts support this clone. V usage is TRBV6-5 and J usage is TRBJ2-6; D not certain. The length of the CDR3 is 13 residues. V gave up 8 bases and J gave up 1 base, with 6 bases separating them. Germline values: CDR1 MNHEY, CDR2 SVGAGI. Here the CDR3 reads CASAQSGANVLTF. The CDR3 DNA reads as TGTGCCAGCGCACAGTCTGGGGCCAACGTCCTGACTTTC.

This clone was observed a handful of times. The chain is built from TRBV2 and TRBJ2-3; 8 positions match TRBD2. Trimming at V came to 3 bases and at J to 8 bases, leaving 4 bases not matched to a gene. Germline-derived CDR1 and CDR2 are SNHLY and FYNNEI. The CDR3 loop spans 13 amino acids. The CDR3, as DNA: TGTGCCAGCAGTGATCTTCGGGGGGGTACGCAGTATTTT. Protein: CASSDLRGGTQYF.

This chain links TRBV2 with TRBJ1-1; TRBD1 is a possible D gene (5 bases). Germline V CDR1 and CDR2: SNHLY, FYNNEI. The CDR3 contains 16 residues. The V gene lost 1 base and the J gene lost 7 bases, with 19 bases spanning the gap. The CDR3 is CASSEGRGTEEHEAFF. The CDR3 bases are TGTGCCAGCAGTGAAGGGAGGGGCACGGAAGAACATGAAGCTTTCTTT.

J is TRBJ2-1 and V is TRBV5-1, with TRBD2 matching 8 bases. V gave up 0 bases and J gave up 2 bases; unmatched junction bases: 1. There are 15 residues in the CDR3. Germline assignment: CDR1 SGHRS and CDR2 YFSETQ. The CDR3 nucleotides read TGCGCCAGCAGCTTGGTAGCGGGGCCCTACAATGAGCAGTTCTTC. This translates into CASSLVAGPYNEQFF.

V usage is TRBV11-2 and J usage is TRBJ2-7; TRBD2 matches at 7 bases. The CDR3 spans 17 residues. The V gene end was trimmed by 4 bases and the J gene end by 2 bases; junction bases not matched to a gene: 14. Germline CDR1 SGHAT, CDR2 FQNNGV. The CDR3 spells CASSSAGVEGTTYEQYF. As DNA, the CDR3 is TGTGCCAGCAGCTCCGCGGGGGTGGAGGGGACGACCTACGAGCAGTACTTC.